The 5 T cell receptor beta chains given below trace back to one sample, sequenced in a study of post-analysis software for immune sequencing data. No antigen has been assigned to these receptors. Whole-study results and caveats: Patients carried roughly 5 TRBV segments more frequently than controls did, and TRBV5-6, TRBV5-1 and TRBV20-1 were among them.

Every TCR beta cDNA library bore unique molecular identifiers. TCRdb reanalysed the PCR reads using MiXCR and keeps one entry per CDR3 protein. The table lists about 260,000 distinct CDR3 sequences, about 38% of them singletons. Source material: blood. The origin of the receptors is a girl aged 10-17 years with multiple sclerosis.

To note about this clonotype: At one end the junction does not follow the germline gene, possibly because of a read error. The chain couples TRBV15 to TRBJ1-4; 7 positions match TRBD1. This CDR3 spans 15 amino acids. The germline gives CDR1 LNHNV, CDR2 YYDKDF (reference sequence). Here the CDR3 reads CATSAKQGEGEKPFF. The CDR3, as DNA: TGTGCCACCAGCGCCAAGCAGGGGGAGGGTGAAAAACCGTTTTTT. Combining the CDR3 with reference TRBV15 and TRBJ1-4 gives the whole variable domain DAMVIQNPRYQVTQFGKPVTLSCSQTLNHNVMYWYQQKSSQAPKLLFHYYDKDFNNEADTPDNFQSRRPNTSFCFLDIRSPGLGDTAMYLCATSAKQGEGEKPFFGSGTQLSVL.

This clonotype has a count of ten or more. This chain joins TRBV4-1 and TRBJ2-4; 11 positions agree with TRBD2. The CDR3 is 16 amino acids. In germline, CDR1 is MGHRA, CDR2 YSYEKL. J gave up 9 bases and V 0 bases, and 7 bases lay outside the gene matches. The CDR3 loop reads CASSQESSGGHTIQYF. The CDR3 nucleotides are TGCGCCAGCAGCCAAGAATCTAGCGGGGGGCATACCATTCAGTACTTC.

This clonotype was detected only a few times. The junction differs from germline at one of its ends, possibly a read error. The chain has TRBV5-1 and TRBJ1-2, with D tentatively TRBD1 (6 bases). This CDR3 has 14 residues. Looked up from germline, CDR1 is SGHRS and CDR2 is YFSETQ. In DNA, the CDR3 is TGCGCCAGCAGCTTGTTGGGGGCTGGCTATGGCCACACCTTC. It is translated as CASSLLGAGYGHTF. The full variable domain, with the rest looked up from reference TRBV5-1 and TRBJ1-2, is KAGVTQTPRYLIKTRGQQVTLSCSPISGHRSVSWYQQTPGQGLQFLFEYFSETQRNKGNFPGRFSGRQFSNSRSEMNVSTLELGDSALYLCASSLLGAGYGHTFGSGTRLTVV.

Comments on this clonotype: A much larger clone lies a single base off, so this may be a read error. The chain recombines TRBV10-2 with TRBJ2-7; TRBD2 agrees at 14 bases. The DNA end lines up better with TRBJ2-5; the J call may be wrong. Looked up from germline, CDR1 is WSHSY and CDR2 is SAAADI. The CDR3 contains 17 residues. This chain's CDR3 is CASGVGVGTSGRETQYF. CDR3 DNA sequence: TGCGCCAGCGGTGTGGGGGTTGGGACTAGCGGGAGAGAGACCCAGTACTTC.

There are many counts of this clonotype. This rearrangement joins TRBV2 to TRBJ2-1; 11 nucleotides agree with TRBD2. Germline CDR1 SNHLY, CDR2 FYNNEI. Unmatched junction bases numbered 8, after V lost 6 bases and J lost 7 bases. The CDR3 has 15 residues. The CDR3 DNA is TGTGCCAGCAGCGGGGGACTAGCGGTTGGGAATGAGCAGTTCTTC. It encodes CASSGGLAVGNEQFF.